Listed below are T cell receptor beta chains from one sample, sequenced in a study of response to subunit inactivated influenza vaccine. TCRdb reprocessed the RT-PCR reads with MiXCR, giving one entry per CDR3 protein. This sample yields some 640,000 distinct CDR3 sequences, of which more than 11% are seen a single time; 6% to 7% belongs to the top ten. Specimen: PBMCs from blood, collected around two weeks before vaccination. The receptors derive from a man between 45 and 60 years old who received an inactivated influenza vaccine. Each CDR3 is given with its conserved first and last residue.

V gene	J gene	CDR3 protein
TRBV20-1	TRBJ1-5	CSAQQDTGNQPQHF
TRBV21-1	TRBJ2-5	CASSKARSAGQETQYF
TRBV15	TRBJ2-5	CATRGLAQETQYF
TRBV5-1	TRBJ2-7	CASSLERESGQYF
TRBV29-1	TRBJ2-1	CSVEDRGQGAWDNEQFF
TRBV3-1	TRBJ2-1	CASSRSGWRYNEQFF
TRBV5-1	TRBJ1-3	CASSLDGTAGNTIYF
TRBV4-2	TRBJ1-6	CASSQRGGDSPLHF
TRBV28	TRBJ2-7	CASSSSFSGHRSYEQYF
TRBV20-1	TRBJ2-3	CSARVQRGTDTQYF
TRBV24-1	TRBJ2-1	CATSDSTGGNANEQFF
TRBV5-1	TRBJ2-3	CASSTQGPTDTQYF